This T cell receptor beta chain was retrieved from a study of spatial heterogeneity in lung cancer. Overall study findings and caveats: Ubiquitous expanded tumor TCRs appeared in blood more at resection than follow-up.

Time point meaning: sample taken at primary tumor resection. Researchers sequenced whole RNA taken from tumor, nontumor lung or frozen PBMC without sorting. This clonotype was counted a few times. Its antigen is unidentified. TCRdb recomputed calls from the 5' RACE reads with MiXCR, one row per CDR3 protein. The table records tens of thousands of distinct CDR3 sequences, roughly 13% of them present only once. Germline CDR1 is MNHEY and CDR2 is SVGEGT. V lost 0 bases to trimming and J lost 7 bases, with 4 bases between them. The CDR3 spans 12 residues. Material: PBMCs, obtained at surgery. This chain links TRBV6-2 or TRBV6-3 with TRBJ1-3; D is ambiguous. This clonotype was sampled from a male donor with early-stage non-small cell lung cancer. This CDR3 reads CASSYSRNTIYF. As DNA, the CDR3 is TGTGCCAGCAGTTACTCGAGGAACACCATATATTTT.